This TCR beta chain emerged from a study of blood T cell repertoires in COVID-19. Libraries were prepared by immunoSEQ multiplex PCR; TCRdb keeps only in-frame clonotypes and omits some of them. There are about 280,000 clones in the sample; about 85% occur only once, and about 2.2% lies in the top ten. The CDR3 has 16 residues. Germline V gives CDR1 SGHRS, CDR2 YFSETQ. The ends lost 2 bases at V and 1 base at J; junction bases unmatched: 4. The source material was peripheral blood. The chain carries TRBV5-1 and TRBJ2-2, with 8 bases aligning to TRBD2. The sequence derives from a woman aged 45-59 years who had recovered from COVID-19. The CDR3 is CASSFSLAGNTGELFF. The CDR3 region has the DNA TGCGCCAGCAGCTTCAGTCTAGCGGGGAACACCGGGGAGCTGTTTTTT.